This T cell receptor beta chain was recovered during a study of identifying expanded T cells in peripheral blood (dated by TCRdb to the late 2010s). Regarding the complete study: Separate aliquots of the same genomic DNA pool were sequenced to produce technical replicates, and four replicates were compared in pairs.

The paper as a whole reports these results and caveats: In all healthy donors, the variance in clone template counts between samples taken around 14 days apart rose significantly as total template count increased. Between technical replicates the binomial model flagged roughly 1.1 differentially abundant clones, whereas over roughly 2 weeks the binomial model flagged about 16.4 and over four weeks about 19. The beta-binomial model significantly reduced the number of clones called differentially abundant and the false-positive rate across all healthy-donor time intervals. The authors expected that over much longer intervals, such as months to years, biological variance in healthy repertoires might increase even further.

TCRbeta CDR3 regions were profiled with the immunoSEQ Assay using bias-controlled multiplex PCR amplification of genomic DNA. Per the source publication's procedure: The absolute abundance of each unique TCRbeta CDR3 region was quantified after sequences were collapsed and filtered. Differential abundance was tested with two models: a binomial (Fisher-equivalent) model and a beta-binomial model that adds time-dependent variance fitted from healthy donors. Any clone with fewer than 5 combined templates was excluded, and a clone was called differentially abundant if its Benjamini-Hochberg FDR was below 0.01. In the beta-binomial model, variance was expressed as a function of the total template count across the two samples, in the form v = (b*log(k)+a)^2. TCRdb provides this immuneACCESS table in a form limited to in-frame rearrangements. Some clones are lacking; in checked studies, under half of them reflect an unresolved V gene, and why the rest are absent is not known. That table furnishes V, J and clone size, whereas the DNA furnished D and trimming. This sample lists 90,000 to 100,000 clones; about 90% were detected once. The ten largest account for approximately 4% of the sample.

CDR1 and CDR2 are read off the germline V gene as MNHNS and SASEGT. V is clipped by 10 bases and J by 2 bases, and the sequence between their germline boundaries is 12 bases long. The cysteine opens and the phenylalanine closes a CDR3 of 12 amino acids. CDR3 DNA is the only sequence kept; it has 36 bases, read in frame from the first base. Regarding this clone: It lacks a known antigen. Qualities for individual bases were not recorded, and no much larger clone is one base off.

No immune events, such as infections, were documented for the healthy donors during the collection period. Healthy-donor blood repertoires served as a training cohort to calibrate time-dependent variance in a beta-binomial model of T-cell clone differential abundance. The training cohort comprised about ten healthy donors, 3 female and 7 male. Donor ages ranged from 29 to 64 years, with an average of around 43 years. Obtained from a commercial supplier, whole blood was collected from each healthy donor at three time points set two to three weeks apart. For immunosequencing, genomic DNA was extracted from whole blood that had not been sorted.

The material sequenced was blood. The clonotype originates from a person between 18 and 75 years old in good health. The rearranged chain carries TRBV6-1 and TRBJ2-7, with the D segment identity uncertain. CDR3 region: CATTPSTYEQYF. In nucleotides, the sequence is TGTGCCACCACGCCCTCAACCTACGAGCAGTACTTC.